The source of this TCR beta chain is a study of CD8+CD57+ T cells in acquired aplastic anemia. About the study: Yields of DNA that came from sorted CD4+ and CD8+ cells averaged roughly 3.3 ug. The study obtained about 11 million reads on average for CD4+ cells from healthy donors.

Study results and caveats: Shared by patients and controls, twenty-nine CD8+ CDR3s were abundant in patients.

Using genomic DNA as the template, TCR beta VDJ and CDR3 profiling was carried out. Each CDR3 protein is one row after TCRdb ran MiXCR on the reads. Among hundreds of thousands of distinct CDR3 sequences listed, under 80% were seen once. The V gene's germline CDR1 is LGHNA and CDR2 YSLEER. The J segment lost 3 bases and the V segment lost 4 bases, leaving 8 bases of the junction unmatched. The CDR3 consists of 17 residues. In this sample, this clonotype turned up many times. The antigen is not known. Sample: sorted CD4+, CD8+, or CD8+CD57+ T cells (not recorded which) from PBMCs. The clonotype was recovered from a human donor in good health, serving as a control. This chain connects TRBV4-3 to TRBJ2-3; 12 nucleotides agree with TRBD2. CDR3 nucleotide sequence: TGCGCCAGCAGCCGCCGTCTAGCGGGGGGGGAGACAGATACGCAGTATTTT. This translates into CASSRRLAGGETDTQYF.